This T cell receptor beta chain is drawn from a study of a mutant IDH1 vaccine in newly diagnosed glioma. Whole-study context: The initiation of vaccination occurred 4-6 weeks after radiotherapy alone, or with temozolomide cycles. Former treatment meant radiotherapy, temozolomide, or both; the majority had gotten both. General study results and limits: Pseudoprogression appeared unlinked to shifts in leading peripheral T cell clonotypes. Immune responses arising from the vaccine appeared in more than 90% of patients.

The CDR3 extends over 13 amino acids. Germline CDR1 reads LNHNV; CDR2 reads YYDKDF (reference sequence). V lost 5 bases and J lost 5, with 10 bases in between. Stated time point: week 35, safety follow-up. With topical imiquimod, each dose of the vaccine consisted of 300 ug of mutant IDH1 20-mer peptide. Method: immunoSEQ multiplex PCR; TCRdb's copy keeps in-frame clones and lacks some. The sample contains 50,000 to 70,000 clones, 74% of which appear only once. This clone was detected only a few times. Its antigen is unidentified. The TCR comes from a man in his fifties or sixties with glioma. The sequencing here drew on PBMCs, taken from a glioma patient whose treatment included an IDH1 peptide vaccine. This chain uses TRBV15 with TRBJ1-5; D is unresolved. The CDR3, as DNA: TGTGCCACCAGCGGGTGGGGAGATCAGCCCCAGCATTTT. Protein: CATSGWGDQPQHF. Variable domain in full (rest from reference TRBV15 and TRBJ1-5): DAMVIQNPRYQVTQFGKPVTLSCSQTLNHNVMYWYQQKSSQAPKLLFHYYDKDFNNEADTPDNFQSRRPNTSFCFLDIRSPGLGDTAMYLCATSGWGDQPQHFGDGTRLSIL.